Described below is a single T cell receptor beta chain sequence and its context. A few counts support this clone. Its cognate antigen has yet to be identified. Per-base quality was not reported, and no clone a single base away is much larger than it. These data are taken from a study of beta chain features in type 1 diabetes (dated by TCRdb to 2016 to 2019). For context, the study as a whole: Patients and healthy donors did not differ in mean age, gender distribution, total cell number or subset yield. Across all samples, around 99 million sorted cells were examined, and cell number per subset correlated strongly with RNA yield. The study compared TCRB repertoires of sorted circulating CD4+ T cell subsets between recently diagnosed type 1 diabetes patients and matched healthy donors. Regulatory and stem cell-like memory subsets were obtained from only 8 patients and roughly 8 healthy donors, while naive and central memory subsets were obtained from all 30 or so donors.

CDR1 and CDR2 (MNHNS, SASEGT) derive from the germline V gene. The germline V end is reduced by 4 bases and the J end by 4 bases; junction bases left unmatched: 4. The CDR3 covers 14 residues, taking in both the cysteine and the phenylalanine. Only the CDR3 DNA stays, 42 bases, in frame from base 1. Overall study outcomes, separate from this receptor: Shorter templates might have been favored by PCR, but patient and control samples were amplified and corrected together, so both groups would have been affected equally by any skew. A moderate but significant shortening of TCRB CDR3 length was observed in type 1 diabetes patients in all four CD4+ subsets. At VDJ recombination sites, type 1 diabetes patients had fewer insertions and more deleted nucleotides, which implies abnormalities in thymic rearrangement. HLA sub-analyses involved small numbers of individuals, so any influence of HLA type on TCRB rearrangement remained unresolved. Because cDNA was sequenced instead of genomic DNA, highly expressing activated cells could be over-represented, though the groups showed no difference in activation or CD3 levels. Naive, central memory and regulatory TCRB repertoires appeared to be more similar among patients than among healthy donors.

Each donor gave one peripheral blood draw, roughly 110 mL on average, collected into heparinised tubes. A BD FACSAria II was used to sort naive, central memory, regulatory and stem cell-like memory CD4+ T cells with a panel that included CD45RO, CCR7, CD25, CD127, CD95 and CD27. A purity above 98% was achieved for all sorted populations. PBMCs were isolated right away by Lymphoprep density gradient centrifugation and were stained directly, without culture. So that batch effects would be minimized, each experiment stained and sorted samples in pairs, pairing one healthy donor with one patient. The entire isolated RNA was reverse transcribed using the High Capacity cDNA Reverse Transcription Kit, and thus expressed TCRB transcripts were sequenced. Deep immunoSEQ sequencing was applied to naive, central memory and regulatory T cell samples, giving an average of around 3.8 million total reads per sample. Sorted cells were lysed in RLT buffer, and RNA was extracted using DNase-treated RNeasy Micro or Mini kits according to cell number. To prevent cross-contamination, every cell subset was processed on its own, while patient and healthy donor samples were processed together. The immunoSEQ multiplex PCR was used to amplify TCRB sequences from cDNA, yielding 87-bp fragments that span the CDR3 region. The amplicons were sequenced using the Illumina HiSeq platform. The source study handled its data this way. PCR bias was corrected computationally using synthetic template baselines, and reads within Hamming distance 2 were collapsed, with unmergeable singletons discarded. By aligning reads against IMGT, V, D and J genes, CDR3 length, and insertions or deletions at six rearrangement sites were assigned. Clonotype counts were normalized to sorted cell number within each subset before computing true diversity and Gini coefficients with the tcR R package. Repertoire sharing was quantified using the overlap coefficient calculated on TCRB nucleotide sequences. TCRdb obtained this table from immuneACCESS and retained in-frame rearrangements with V and J assigned. These tables miss some clones; where compared with another copy, unresolved V genes account for less than half of the shortfall, and the remainder is unexplained. D and trimming were read from the DNA, whereas the V and J calls and clone size are those reported in that table. The sample table lists about 44,000 clones, roughly 56% of them with a count of one. The ten largest make up about 2.1% of the sample.

The receptor's source is a woman aged 18-29 years in good health. The chain is assembled from TRBV6-1 and TRBJ2-1; 7 nucleotides in the junction match TRBD1. Sequenced material: Tregs from blood. Per the publication, the cell subset or site label means: regulatory CD4+ T cells. The CDR3 reads CASSVTTGYNEQFF. The DNA sequence is given as TGTGCCAGCAGTGTCACGACAGGGTACAATGAGCAGTTCTTC.